This record covers a single T cell receptor beta chain. The data belong to a study of blood T cell repertoires in COVID-19. Profiling relied on immunoSEQ multiplex PCR, and the TCRdb table lists in-frame clones only, not all of them. The table records approximately 170,000 clones, less than 85% of them present only once. From germline, CDR1 is LNHDA and CDR2 SQIVND (reference sequence). J lost 10 bases, V lost 4 bases, and 7 bases had no gene match. The CDR3 is 13 amino acids. The specimen sequenced was PBMCs or T cells enriched from blood (not recorded which). The chain is built from TRBV19 and TRBJ1-1; TRBD1 agrees at 9 bases. This receptor was taken from a man aged 50 to 60 who had recovered from COVID-19. The CDR3 protein is CASSTDRGSRAFF. The CDR3 DNA reads TGTGCCAGTAGTACGGACAGGGGCTCCCGAGCTTTCTTT. Variable domain in full (rest from reference TRBV19 and TRBJ1-1): DGGITQSPKYLFRKEGQNVTLSCEQNLNHDAMYWYRQDPGQGLRLIYYSQIVNDFQKGDIAEGYSVSREKKESFPLTVTSAQKNPTAFYLCASSTDRGSRAFFGQGTRLTVV.